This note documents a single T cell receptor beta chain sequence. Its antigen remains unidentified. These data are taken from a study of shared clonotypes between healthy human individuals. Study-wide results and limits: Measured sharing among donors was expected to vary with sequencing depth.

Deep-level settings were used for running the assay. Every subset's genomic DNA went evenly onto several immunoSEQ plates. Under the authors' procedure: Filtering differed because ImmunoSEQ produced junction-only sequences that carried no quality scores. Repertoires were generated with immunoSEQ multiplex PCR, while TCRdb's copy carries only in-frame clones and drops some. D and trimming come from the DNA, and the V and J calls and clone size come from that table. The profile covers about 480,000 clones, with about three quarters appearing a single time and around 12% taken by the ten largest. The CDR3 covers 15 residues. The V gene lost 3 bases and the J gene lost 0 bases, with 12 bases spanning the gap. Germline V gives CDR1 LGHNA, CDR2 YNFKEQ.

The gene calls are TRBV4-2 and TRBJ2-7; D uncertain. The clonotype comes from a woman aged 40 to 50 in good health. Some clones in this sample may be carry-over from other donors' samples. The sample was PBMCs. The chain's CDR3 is CASSQSDMNSYEQYF. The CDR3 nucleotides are TGTGCCAGCAGCCAGTCCGACATGAACTCCTACGAGCAGTACTTC.